Shown below are 9 T cell receptor beta chains from a single sample sequenced in a study of long-term antiretroviral therapy in people with HIV. At the survey level, the v3.0 immunoSEQ assay was run. TCRdb's table, derived via immunoSEQ multiplex PCR, lists solely in-frame clones and lacks some. The sample holds under 45,000 clones, about 80% seen once. Here the sequenced sample was unsorted PBMCs, taken 3.4 years after starting antiretroviral therapy. The receptors were sampled from a man aged 25-45 years with HIV.

The chain recombines TRBV6-1 with TRBJ1-1; D is undetermined. Germline V gene lookup returns CDR1 MNHNS and CDR2 SASEGT. The CDR3 spans 12 residues. The CDR3 region has the DNA TGTGCTTCTCGGATATTGAACACTGAAGCTTTCTTT. Protein: CASRILNTEAFF.

The chain combines TRBV7-2 with TRBJ1-1; maybe TRBD1 (6 bases). CDR3 length: 17 residues. Germline V CDR1 and CDR2: SGHTA, FQGNSA. The ends were cut back, 5 bases at V and 0 bases at J, with 19 bases in the middle. The CDR3 DNA is TGTGCCAGCAGCCCTAGGATTCAGGGGAGTGTGAACACTGAAGCTTTCTTT. It is translated as CASSPRIQGSVNTEAFF.

The chain combines TRBV19 with TRBJ2-1; TRBD2 matches 9 bases. The CDR3 has 15 amino acids. The germline V gene has CDR1 LNHDA and CDR2 SQIVND (reference sequence). The junction had 5 bases not matched to a gene; V was cut back by 1 base and J by 7 bases. CDR3 DNA sequence: TGTGCCAGTAGTATAGTAGCGGGAGCCTTGAATGAGCAGTTCTTC. Residues: CASSIVAGALNEQFF.

The J gene is TRBJ2-3, the V gene TRBV19, with 7 positions matching TRBD2. Germline CDR1 LNHDA, CDR2 SQIVND (reference sequence). V dropped 3 bases and J dropped 1; count of bases not matched to a gene: 10. The CDR3 length is 17 residues. The CDR3 sequence is CASSIQGRTSGTDTQYF. The CDR3 DNA follows: TGTGCCAGTAGTATTCAGGGCAGAACTAGCGGCACAGATACGCAGTATTTT.

V is TRBV7-6 and J is TRBJ2-7; TRBD1 matches 8 bases. The trim removed 5 bases at V and 2 bases at J, leaving 8 bases unmatched. The CDR3 sequence is 15 residues long. Germline CDR1 and CDR2: SGHVS and FNYEAQ. DNA for the CDR3: TGTGCCAGCAGCGCAAATCCAGGGGGCGCCTACGAGCAGTACTTC. Amino acids: CASSANPGGAYEQYF.

The V gene is TRBV27, the J gene TRBJ2-1; D gene unclear. This CDR3 contains 13 residues. Germline CDR1 MNHEY, CDR2 SMNVEV (reference sequence). The germline V and J ends were trimmed by 4 bases and 5 bases, with 9 bases remaining between them. The CDR3 loop reads CASSWSVNNEQFF. The DNA of the CDR3 is TGTGCCAGCAGTTGGTCGGTAAACAATGAGCAGTTCTTC.

This chain links TRBV14 with TRBJ2-7, with D perhaps matching TRBD2 (5 bases). V was shortened by 0 bases and J by 2 bases, with 11 bases between the two germline ends. The CDR3 is 15 residues long. Germline V lookup: CDR1 SGHDN, CDR2 FVKESK. The CDR3 spells CASSQEPGSPYEQYF. CDR3 in DNA: TGTGCCAGCAGCCAAGAACCGGGATCCCCCTACGAGCAGTACTTC. The whole variable domain, remainder taken from reference TRBV14 and TRBJ2-7, is EAGVTQFPSHSVIEKGQTVTLRCDPISGHDNLYWYRRVMGKEIKFLLHFVKESKQDESGMPNNRFLAERTGGTYSTLKVQPAELEDSGVYFCASSQEPGSPYEQYFGPGTRLTVT.

The V gene is TRBV6-5, the J gene TRBJ2-2; 8 bases align to TRBD1. Germline-derived CDR1 and CDR2 are MNHEY and SVGAGI. This CDR3 contains 15 residues. The ends lost 6 bases at V and 1 base at J; junction bases unmatched: 4. CDR3 in DNA: TGTGCCAGCAGCCAGACAGGGGAGAACACCGGGGAGCTGTTTTTT. This encodes CASSQTGENTGELFF.

The genes are TRBV7-8 and TRBJ1-2, with D possibly being TRBD1 (5 bases). The germline gives CDR1 SGHVS, CDR2 FQNEAQ. The CDR3 has 13 amino acids. V was clipped by 1 base and J by 5 bases, with 8 bases between them. The CDR3 region has the DNA TGTGCCAGCAGCTTAGTTGGGGCTTATGGCTACACCTTC. It specifies CASSLVGAYGYTF.